What follows describes a single T cell receptor beta chain. What it binds is unknown. The data originate from a study of T cell repertoires in cytomegalovirus infection. The germline gives CDR1 MNHNS, CDR2 SASEGT. CDR3 length: 14 residues. Trimming removed 5 bases from V and 4 bases from J; junction bases left unmatched: 7. TCRdb used MiXCR to reprocess the reads, holding one entry per CDR3 protein. The sample records 20,000 to 30,000 distinct CDR3 sequences, approximately 22% being singletons. This rearrangement joins TRBV6-1 to TRBJ2-7; 8 bases fit TRBD1. This TCR was sampled from a human donor in good health (CMV status not recorded). Some clones in this sample may be carry-over from other donors' samples. Sequencing was performed on CD8+ T cells from cultured PBMCs, taken from culture after CMV antigen stimulation. CDR3 sequence: CASSLWQGAYEQYF. In DNA, the CDR3 is TGTGCCAGCAGTCTTTGGCAGGGGGCGTACGAGCAGTACTTC.